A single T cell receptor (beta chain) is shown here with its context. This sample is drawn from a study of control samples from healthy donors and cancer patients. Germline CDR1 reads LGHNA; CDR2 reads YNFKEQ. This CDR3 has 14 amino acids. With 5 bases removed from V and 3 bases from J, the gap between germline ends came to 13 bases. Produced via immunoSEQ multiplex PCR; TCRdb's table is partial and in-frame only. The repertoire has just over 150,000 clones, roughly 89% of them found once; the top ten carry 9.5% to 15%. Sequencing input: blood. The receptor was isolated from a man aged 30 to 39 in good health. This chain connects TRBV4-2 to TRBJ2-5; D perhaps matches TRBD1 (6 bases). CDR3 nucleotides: TGTGCCAGCAGCTACCGGGACATTGAAGAGACCCAGTACTTC. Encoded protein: CASSYRDIEETQYF.